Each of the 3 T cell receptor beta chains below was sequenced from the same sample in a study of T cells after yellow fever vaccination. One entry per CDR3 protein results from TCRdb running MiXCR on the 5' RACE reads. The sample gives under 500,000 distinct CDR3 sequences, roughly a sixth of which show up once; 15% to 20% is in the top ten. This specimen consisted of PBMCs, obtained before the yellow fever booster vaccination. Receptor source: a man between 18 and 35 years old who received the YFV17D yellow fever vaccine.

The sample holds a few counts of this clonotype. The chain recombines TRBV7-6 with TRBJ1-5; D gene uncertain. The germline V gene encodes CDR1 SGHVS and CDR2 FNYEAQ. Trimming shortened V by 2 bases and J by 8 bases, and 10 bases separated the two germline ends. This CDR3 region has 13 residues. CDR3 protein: CASSLSGLEPQHF. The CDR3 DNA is TGTGCCAGCAGCTTAAGCGGTTTGGAGCCCCAGCATTTT.

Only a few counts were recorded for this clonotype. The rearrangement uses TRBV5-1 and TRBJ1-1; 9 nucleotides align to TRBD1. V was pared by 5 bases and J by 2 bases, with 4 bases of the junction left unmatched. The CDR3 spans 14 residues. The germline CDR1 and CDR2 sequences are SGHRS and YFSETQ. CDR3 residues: CASREQGANTEAFF. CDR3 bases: TGCGCCAGCAGGGAACAGGGGGCCAACACTGAAGCTTTCTTT.

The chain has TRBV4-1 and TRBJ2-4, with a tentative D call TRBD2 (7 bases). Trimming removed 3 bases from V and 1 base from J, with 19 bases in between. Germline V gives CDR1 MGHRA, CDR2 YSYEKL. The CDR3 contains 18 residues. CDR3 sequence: CASSQGGARGDAKNIQYF. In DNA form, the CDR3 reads TGCGCCAGCAGCCAGGGAGGGGCCAGGGGTGATGCCAAAAACATTCAGTACTTC.